The T cell receptor beta chain described here comes from a study of CD8+ T cells in alopecia areata. TCR sequencing used cDNA made by reverse transcription of extracted RNA. TCRdb's copy holds only in-frame clones and misses some; the assay was immunoSEQ multiplex PCR. The sample lists 110,000 to 150,000 clones, around 51% seen once, with over 0.75% in the top ten. This clone was seen a handful of times. Peripheral blood, together with lesional scalp punch biopsies, was collected from alopecia areata patients. The sample in question was CD4+ T cells sorted from blood, obtained at week 0. This TCR was sampled from a human donor with alopecia areata.

The CDR3 reads CSAGTSGIGEQFF. In nucleotides, the CDR3 is TGCAGCGCGGGGACTAGCGGGATAGGAGAGCAGTTCTTC. The rearrangement uses TRBV29-1 and TRBJ2-1, with TRBD2 matching 13 bases. V shed 7 bases, J shed 10 bases, and the junction held 7 bases outside the gene matches. CDR1 and CDR2 (germline): SQVTM, ANQGSEA. The CDR3 is 13 amino acids.